This TCR beta chain was retrieved from a study of blood T cell repertoires in COVID-19. Study summary: Sources were T cells, B-cell-depleted T cells, or PBMCs; the material itself was cDNA or gDNA.

This clone has only a few counts. Original methodology: Amplification of reference gene primers provided the estimated nucleated cell counts. Clones were read by immunoSEQ multiplex PCR, and TCRdb kept only the in-frame ones, dropping some. From that table come the V and J calls and clone size; the DNA was used to work out D and trimming. The data contain 85,000 to 110,000 clones, around 90% of them singletons. The origin of this receptor is a woman aged 80 or over in a cohort sampled during active COVID-19. The sample was peripheral blood.

The chain's CDR3 is CASSMVISAGANVLTF. CDR3 coding DNA: TGTGCCAGTAGTATGGTGATTAGCGCTGGGGCCAACGTCCTGACTTTC. This chain connects TRBV19 to TRBJ2-6, with D maybe TRBD2 (5 bases). CDR3 length: 16 amino acids. Between the trimmed V and J ends, which lost 3 bases and 2 bases, there was a span of 11 bases. Germline V CDR1 and CDR2: LNHDA, SQIVND (reference sequence).